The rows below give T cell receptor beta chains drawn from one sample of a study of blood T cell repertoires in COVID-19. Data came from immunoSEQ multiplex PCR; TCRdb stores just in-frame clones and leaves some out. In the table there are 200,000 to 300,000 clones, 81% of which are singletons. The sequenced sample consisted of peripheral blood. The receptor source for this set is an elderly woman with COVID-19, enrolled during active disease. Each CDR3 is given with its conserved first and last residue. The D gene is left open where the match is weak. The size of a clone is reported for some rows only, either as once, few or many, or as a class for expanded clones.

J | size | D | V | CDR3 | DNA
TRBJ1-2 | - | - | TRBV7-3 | CASSFLGGEGYTF | TGTGCCAGCAGCTTTTTGGGAGGCGAGGGCTACACCTTC
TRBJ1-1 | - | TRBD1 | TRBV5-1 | CASSSGQGTVSTEAFF | TGCGCCAGCAGCTCCGGACAGGGAACCGTGAGCACTGAAGCTTTCTTT
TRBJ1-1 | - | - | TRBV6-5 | CASSYRGSENTEAFF | TGTGCCAGCAGTTACCGTGGCAGTGAGAACACTGAAGCTTTCTTT
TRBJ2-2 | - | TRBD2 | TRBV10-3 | CAISEPGRGRTGELFF | TGTGCCATCAGTGAGCCCGGGAGGGGTCGGACCGGGGAGCTGTTTTTT
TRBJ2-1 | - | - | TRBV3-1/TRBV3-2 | CASSQGLNEQFF | TGTGCCAGCAGCCAAGGACTCAATGAGCAGTTCTTC
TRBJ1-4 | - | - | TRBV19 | CASSANRARGKLFF | TGTGCCAGTAGTGCGAACAGGGCTAGGGGAAAACTGTTTTTT
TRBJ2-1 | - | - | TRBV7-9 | CASSLIGAAYNEQFF | TGTGCCAGCAGCCTTATAGGGGCCGCGTACAATGAGCAGTTCTTC
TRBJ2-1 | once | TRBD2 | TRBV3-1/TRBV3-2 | CASSQGVQLAGSYNEQFF | TGTGCCAGCAGCCAAGGGGTCCAACTAGCGGGGTCCTACAATGAGCAGTTCTTC
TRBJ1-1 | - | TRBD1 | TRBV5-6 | CASLELQGWGTEAFF | TGTGCCAGTCTAGAACTACAGGGGTGGGGCACTGAAGCTTTCTTT
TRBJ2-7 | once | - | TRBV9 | CASSYRGDRSYEQYF | TGTGCCAGCAGCTATCGGGGGGACAGGTCCTACGAGCAGTACTTC
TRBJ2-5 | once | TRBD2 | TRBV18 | CASSRAWGGQETQYF | TGTGCCAGCTCCCGGGCATGGGGGGGCCAAGAGACCCAGTACTTC
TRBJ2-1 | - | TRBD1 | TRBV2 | CASRTDRAAYNEQFF | TGTGCCAGCAGGACCGACAGGGCAGCGTACAATGAGCAGTTCTTC
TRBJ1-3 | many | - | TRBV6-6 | CASSLDSSSGNTIYF | TGTGCCAGCAGTCTTGACAGCAGCTCTGGAAACACCATATATTTT
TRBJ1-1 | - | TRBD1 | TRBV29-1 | CSVVRTGGTEAFF | TGCAGCGTTGTACGGACAGGGGGCACTGAAGCTTTCTTT
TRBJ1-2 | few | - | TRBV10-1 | CASSSGEHYGYTF | TGCGCCAGCAGTTCGGGGGAACACTATGGCTACACCTTC
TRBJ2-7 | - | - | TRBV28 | CASSLGERIYEQYF | TGTGCCAGCAGTCTGGGAGAGCGAATTTACGAGCAGTACTTC
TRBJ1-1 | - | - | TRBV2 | CASSRDTNTEAFF | TGTGCCAGCAGTCGGGACACGAACACTGAAGCTTTCTTT
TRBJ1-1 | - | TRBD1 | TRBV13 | CASSSRTGRNTEAFF | TGTGCCAGCAGCTCACGGACAGGGAGGAACACTGAAGCTTTCTTT
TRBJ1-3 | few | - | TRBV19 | CATRRGSGNTIYF | TGTGCCACTCGCCGGGGCTCTGGAAACACCATATATTTT
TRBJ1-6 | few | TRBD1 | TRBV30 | CAWSMDRGNSPLHF | TGTGCCTGGAGCATGGACAGGGGAAATTCACCCCTCCACTTT
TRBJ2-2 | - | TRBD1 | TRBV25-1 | CASSPGTANTGELFF | TGTGCCAGCAGCCCCGGGACAGCGAACACCGGGGAGCTGTTTTTT
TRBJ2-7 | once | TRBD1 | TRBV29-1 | CSVTPGTGSYEQYF | TGCAGCGTCACTCCCGGGACAGGGTCGTACGAGCAGTACTTC
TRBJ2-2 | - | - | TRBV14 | CASSQDGSPRTGELFF | TGTGCCAGCAGCCAAGACGGGTCCCCGCGGACCGGGGAGCTGTTTTTT
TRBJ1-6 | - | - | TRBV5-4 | CASSFRQVPYNSPLHF | TGTGCCAGCAGCTTCCGACAGGTCCCTTATAATTCACCCCTCCACTTT
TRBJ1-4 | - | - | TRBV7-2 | CASSSLREKLFF | TGTGCCAGCAGCTCTTTGAGGGAAAAACTGTTTTTT
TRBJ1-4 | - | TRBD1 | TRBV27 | CASSFDRAPQKLFF | TGTGCCAGCAGTTTCGACAGGGCCCCCCAAAAACTGTTTTTT
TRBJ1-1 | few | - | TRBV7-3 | CASSLTGGYGTEAFF | TGTGCCAGCAGCTTAACAGGGGGTTACGGCACTGAAGCTTTCTTT
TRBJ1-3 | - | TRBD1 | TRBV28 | CAEKGAGGNTIYF | TGTGCCGAAAAGGGGGCAGGGGGAAACACCATATATTTT
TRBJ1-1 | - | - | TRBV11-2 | CASSLAGGSKAFF | TGTGCCAGCAGCCTCGCCGGGGGTTCCAAAGCTTTCTTT
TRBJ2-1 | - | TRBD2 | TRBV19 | CASRIGLAHNEQFF | TGTGCCAGTAGGATCGGACTAGCCCACAATGAGCAGTTCTTC
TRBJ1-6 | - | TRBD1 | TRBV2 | CASRRDSHSPLHF | TGTGCCAGCAGGCGGGACAGTCACTCACCCCTCCACTTT
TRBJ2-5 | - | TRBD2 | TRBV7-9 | CASSLGLAGGKQETQYF | TGTGCCAGCAGCTTGGGACTAGCGGGGGGCAAGCAAGAGACCCAGTACTTC
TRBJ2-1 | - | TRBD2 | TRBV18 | CASSPPAGGVYNEQFF | TGTGCCAGCTCACCACCTGCGGGAGGGGTCTACAATGAGCAGTTCTTC
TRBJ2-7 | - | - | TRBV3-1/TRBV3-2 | CASSRGPSELGREQYF | TGTGCCAGCAGCCGCGGGCCTAGCGAGCTGGGTAGAGAGCAGTACTTC
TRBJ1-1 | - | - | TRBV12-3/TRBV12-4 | CASSLRGITEAFF | TGTGCCAGCAGTTTAAGAGGTATCACTGAAGCTTTCTTT
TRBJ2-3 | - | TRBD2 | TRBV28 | CASSSPPGGADTQYF | TGTGCCAGCAGTTCACCTCCGGGGGGGGCAGATACGCAGTATTTT
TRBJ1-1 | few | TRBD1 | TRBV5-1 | CASSGQGVNTEAFF | TGCGCCAGCAGCGGACAGGGGGTGAACACTGAAGCTTTCTTT
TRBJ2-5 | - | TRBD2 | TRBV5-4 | CASSLMLAGGLGAQYF | TGTGCCAGCAGCCTTATGCTAGCGGGAGGCCTAGGTGCTCAGTACTTC
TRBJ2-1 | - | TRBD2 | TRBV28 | CASSLPSGRRSPFF | TGTGCCAGCAGTTTACCTAGCGGGAGGCGTTCACCGTTCTTC
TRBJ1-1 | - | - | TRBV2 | CASRTGNTEAFF | TGTGCCAGCAGAACAGGGAACACTGAAGCTTTCTTT
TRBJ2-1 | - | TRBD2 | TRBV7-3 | CASSLRPREDNEQFF | TGTGCCAGCAGCTTAAGACCGCGGGAGGACAATGAGCAGTTCTTC
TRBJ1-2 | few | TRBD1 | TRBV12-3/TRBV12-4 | CASRVQGDYGYTF | TGTGCCAGCAGAGTACAGGGGGACTATGGCTACACCTTC
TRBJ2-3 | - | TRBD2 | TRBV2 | CASGRLAGFTDTQYF | TGTGCCAGCGGAAGACTAGCGGGGTTCACAGATACGCAGTATTTT
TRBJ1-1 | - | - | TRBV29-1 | CSAIGITEAFF | TGCAGCGCAATCGGGATCACTGAAGCTTTCTTT